This T cell receptor beta chain was observed in a study of memory CD4+ T cells and cytomegalovirus serostatus (dated by TCRdb to between 2018 and 2020). Describing the broader study: The cohort comprised around 35 healthy Belgian adults, 9 CMV seropositive and 24 CMV seronegative. CD4+ memory TCRbeta repertoires of a Belgian cohort with known cytomegalovirus serostatus were sequenced in order to replicate a published TCR-based CMV serostatus classifier. Overall study outcomes, separate from this receptor: Of 150 to 200 previously reported CMV-associated TCRbeta sequences, around 67 appeared in the CD4+ memory repertoires, each in one to five individuals. For CMV serostatus prediction, a median bootstrapped AUC of approximately 0.95 was reached with the original framework, and a median bootstrapped AUC of approximately 0.92 was reached with a US-trained random forest. The original-framework classifier achieved a median bootstrapped AUC of approximately 0.96 with a 95% CI of 0.76-1.00 on the Belgian cohort. Only CD4+CD45RO+ memory cells were sequenced, unlike the original study, which covered naive and memory CD4+ and CD8+ populations. The results were read as suggesting that the CMV-associated TCR signature is, for the most part, present in the CD4+ memory repertoire.

Of note for this clone: Its recognized antigen is unknown. It has no much larger one-base neighbor in the sample; base qualities were not kept.

The Quick-DNA Microprep Kit was used to extract genomic DNA from the sorted cells. Amplification of TCRbeta DNA was done with the immunoSEQ hsTCRbeta kit, following the protocol from the manufacturer. An Illumina MiSeq instrument was used to sequence the TCRbeta libraries. Under the source paper's analysis protocol: Following removal of out-of-frame sequences, about 2,200,000 distinct TCRbeta sequences were retained, with an average of about 61,000 per individual. Two values were used to score each individual: the count of 164 previously reported CMV-associated TCRbeta sequences and the total count of productive distinct TCRbeta sequences. A beta-binomial model was reimplemented in Python, and scikit-learn random forests with default parameters were trained on data from the US cohort. Classifier performance on the Belgian cohort was summarized as median AUC with percentile confidence intervals calculated over 10,000 bootstrap iterations. TCRdb provides this immuneACCESS table in a form limited to in-frame rearrangements. Some clones are lacking; in checked studies, under half of them reflect an unresolved V gene, and why the rest are absent is not known. That table gives V, J and clone size, and the DNA gave D and trimming. Recorded for this sample are tens of thousands of clones; around 85% of them occurred a single time. The ten largest clones capture 0.75% to 0.85% of the sample.

A FACSAria II was used to sort memory CD4+ T cells, defined as single viable CD3+CD4+CD8-CD45RO+ cells. To determine CMV serostatus, a Roche Elecsys assay was used that detects serum IgG against CMV pp150, pp28, p38 and p52. Once the samples were thawed, total CD4+ T cells were enriched through positive selection using CD4 magnetic microbeads. The samples came from a different study that was designed specifically to examine the CD4+ T cell memory repertoire. Peripheral blood mononuclear cells were isolated and cryopreserved following standard operating procedures; serum was stored at -80 °C. Staining used CD3-PerCP (BW264/56), CD4-APC (RPA-T4), CD45RO-PE (UCHT1) and CD8-Pacific Orange (3B5) antibodies, with Sytox blue excluding non-viable cells. V loses 4 bases, J loses 0 bases, and the germline ends lie 10 bases apart. From its cysteine to its phenylalanine, the CDR3 spans 16 amino acids. CDR3 DNA only is kept here, 48 bases in frame from base 1. According to the germline V gene (reference sequence), CDR1 reads MNHNY and CDR2 reads SVGAGI.

Specimen: memory CD4+ T cells from blood. This chain joins TRBV6-6 to TRBJ1-6; TRBD1 could be the D gene, as 5 bases match. The receptor was derived from an adult in good health and CMV-seronegative. The DNA is as follows: TGTGCCAGCAGTTGGGGGAAAAGCTCCTATAATTCACCCCTCCACTTT. This is translated as CASSWGKSSYNSPLHF.